This TCR beta chain was sequenced during a study of cytomegalovirus exposure and HLA in healthy donors. Study results and limitations: Overall, approximately 180 TCR beta chains were annotated as cytomegalovirus-associated.

Primers included in the PCR were 60 Vbeta and 13 Jbeta primers. The data were produced by immunoSEQ multiplex PCR, yet TCRdb's version contains in-frame clones alone and is incomplete. Of 100,000 to 150,000 clones in the sample, just under 80% were seen once. On this clone itself: The antigen is undetermined.

The receptor's source is a man aged 25 to 40 in good health and CMV-seronegative. Sequences were obtained from PBMCs.

Here the CDR3 DNA reads TGCAGCGTTGGCCGTCGCGTAGATACGCAGTATTTT. It encodes CSVGRRVDTQYF. The genes are TRBV29-1 and TRBJ2-3, with D unresolved. The germline gives CDR1 SQVTM, CDR2 ANQGSEA. This CDR3 is 12 amino acids long. V dropped 4 bases and J dropped 5 bases, with 10 bases sitting between them.